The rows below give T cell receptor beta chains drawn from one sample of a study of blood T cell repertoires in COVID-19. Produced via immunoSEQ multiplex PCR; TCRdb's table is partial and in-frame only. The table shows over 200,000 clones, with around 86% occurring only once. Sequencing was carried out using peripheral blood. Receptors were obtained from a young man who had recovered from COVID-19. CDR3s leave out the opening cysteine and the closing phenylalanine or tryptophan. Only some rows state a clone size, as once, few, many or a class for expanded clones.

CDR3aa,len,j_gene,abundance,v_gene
ASSILGVAGELF,12,TRBJ2-2,.,TRBV7-9
ASGSSGDSSYEQY,13,TRBJ2-7,once,TRBV10-3
AISGEGSTGYT,11,TRBJ1-2,.,TRBV10-3
ASSYSRDISGYT,12,TRBJ1-2,.,TRBV6-6
ASSLQQGTEAF,11,TRBJ1-1,.,TRBV7-6
ASSPDRALNQPQH,13,TRBJ1-5,.,TRBV18
ASSLGRGLNNSPLH,14,TRBJ1-6,few,TRBV5-1
ASSPQGVNPYEQY,13,TRBJ2-7,.,TRBV13
ASSLGRGQPQH,11,TRBJ1-5,.,TRBV7-2
ASSRRLDSRTGELF,14,TRBJ2-2,.,TRBV3-1/TRBV3-2
ASSGGADTQY,10,TRBJ2-3,.,TRBV5-6
ASSAPGPMGAF,11,TRBJ1-1,.,TRBV6-4
ASRKAETGGLGYT,13,TRBJ1-2,once,TRBV2
AWRQPDRVGTEAF,13,TRBJ1-1,once,TRBV30
ASSWEDPNYGYT,12,TRBJ1-2,.,TRBV2
ASSFLRGRGSGNTIY,15,TRBJ1-3,.,TRBV11-2
ASSERARDRQEAF,13,TRBJ1-1,.,TRBV6-1
ASSVASSTDTQY,12,TRBJ2-3,.,TRBV9
ASSPGLAGGSYLAQY,15,TRBJ2-7,.,TRBV7-2
ASSIPPRSTGLNTEAF,16,TRBJ1-1,.,TRBV19
ASSLPGLASVNEQF,14,TRBJ2-1,.,TRBV5-1
AWSVTERGIQF,11,TRBJ2-1,.,TRBV30
ASSLQRDTEAF,11,TRBJ1-1,.,TRBV5-1
AWSVQGVYEQY,11,TRBJ2-7,.,TRBV30
ASTPRRGGGNTIY,13,TRBJ1-3,.,TRBV2
ASSLESSKETQY,12,TRBJ2-5,once,TRBV5-1
ASSLGGETSNEQF,13,TRBJ2-1,.,TRBV19
ASSWTGGPNYGYT,13,TRBJ1-2,.,TRBV5-4
ASSRTGGFNEQF,12,TRBJ2-1,.,TRBV6-2/TRBV6-3
ASSLLELLAF,10,TRBJ1-1,few,TRBV12-3/TRBV12-4
AIKAPSGEYNEQF,13,TRBJ2-1,.,TRBV10-3
ASSLSGNTEAF,11,TRBJ1-1,.,TRBV7-2
ASSLDEVGTGGVHTEAF,17,TRBJ1-1,.,TRBV5-1
ASSVGTGGTGELF,13,TRBJ2-2,.,TRBV9
ASSLGRTTDQPQH,13,TRBJ1-5,.,TRBV13
ASSPFNTGELF,11,TRBJ2-2,.,TRBV14
ASGGRQGSSNEQY,13,TRBJ2-7,.,TRBV6-5
ASSALSAGGRETQY,14,TRBJ2-5,.,TRBV2
ASSSQGPETQY,11,TRBJ2-5,once,TRBV13
ASSLGQGEYEQY,12,TRBJ2-7,once,TRBV5-6
ASSFTGSRGALH,12,TRBJ1-6,.,TRBV11-2
ASRLTVGNTIY,11,TRBJ1-3,.,TRBV6-5
ASSEQGGDTQY,11,TRBJ2-3,.,TRBV6-1
ASSESRGQSYEQY,13,TRBJ2-7,.,TRBV10-1
ASSPQGLSQPQH,12,TRBJ1-5,.,TRBV3-1/TRBV3-2
ASSQDRGITGELF,13,TRBJ2-2,medium-sized,TRBV7-9
ASRVAREAF,9,TRBJ1-1,few,TRBV19